Each of the 26 T cell receptor beta chains below was sequenced from the same sample in a study of shared clonotypes between healthy human individuals. Clones were sequenced by immunoSEQ multiplex PCR, and TCRdb holds only the in-frame ones, with some missing. The sample has about 2.1 million clones, around 93% seen once; the top ten hold approximately 1.6%. CD45RO-negative CD8 cells positively selected for CCR7 made up the naive population, which excluded terminally differentiated effector memory CD45RA+ cells. Sequencing was carried out using naive CD8+ T cells from PBMCs. The receptors were sampled from a man between 18 and 35 years old in good health. Some clones in this sample may be carry-over from other donors' samples.

The gene calls are TRBV28 and TRBJ2-2; 11 bases agree with TRBD2. This CDR3 has 16 residues. Germline-derived CDR1 and CDR2 are MDHEN and SYDVKM. V shed 9 bases, J shed 8 bases, and the junction held 14 bases outside the gene matches. The CDR3 nucleotides read TGTGCCAGTGAAGCCGGGACTAGCGGAATAAGAGGGGAGCTGTTTTTT. It yields the protein CASEAGTSGIRGELFF.

The chain is built from TRBV6-5 and TRBJ1-3; tentative D call: TRBD1 (5 bases). The CDR3 sequence is 15 residues long. Germline V gene sequence: CDR1 MNHEY, CDR2 SVGAGI. Trimming removed 4 bases from V and 0 bases from J, with 10 bases in between. The CDR3 loop reads CASSLGPSSGNTIYF. The CDR3 region has the DNA TGTGCCAGCAGTTTGGGGCCGAGCTCTGGAAACACCATATATTTT.

The J gene is TRBJ2-1, the V gene TRBV7-7; 8 bases align to TRBD2. The CDR3 extends over 16 amino acids. Per germline, CDR1 SSHAT and CDR2 FNYEAQ (reference sequence). The J segment lost 1 base and the V segment lost 3 bases, leaving 5 bases of the junction unmatched. CDR3 sequence: CASSFRIAGSYNEQFF. CDR3 in DNA: TGTGCCAGCAGCTTCAGGATAGCGGGGTCCTACAATGAGCAGTTCTTC. The complete variable domain, with remaining parts taken from reference TRBV7-7 and TRBJ2-1, reads GAGVSQSPRYKVTKRGQDVTLRCDPISSHATLYWYQQALGQGPEFLTYFNYEAQPDKSGLPSDRFSAERPEGSISTLTIQRTEQRDSAMYRCASSFRIAGSYNEQFFGPGTRLTVL.

The V and J genes are TRBV28 and TRBJ2-7, with TRBD1 matching over 7 bases. Per germline, CDR1 MDHEN and CDR2 SYDVKM. The length of the CDR3 is 14 residues. V gave up 6 bases and J gave up 2 bases; unmatched junction bases: 7. The CDR3 region is CASSVRDRTYEQYF. CDR3 DNA sequence: TGTGCCAGCAGCGTCCGGGACAGAACCTACGAGCAGTACTTC.

The sample holds one count of this clone. V usage is TRBV4-1 and J usage is TRBJ1-2; D may be TRBD1 (5 bases). Germline V CDR1 and CDR2: MGHRA, YSYEKL. V was shortened by 4 bases and J by 8 bases, with 26 bases between the two germline ends. The CDR3 is made up of 17 amino acids. Here the CDR3 DNA reads TGCGCCAGCAGCCCCCCTATAGGGGCACGGATTAGTGGAGGCTACACCTTC. Translating gives CASSPPIGARISGGYTF.

This chain joins TRBV7-9 and TRBJ2-2; D might be TRBD2 (5 bases). The CDR3 length is 18 residues. Trimming took 1 base from V and 5 from J, leaving 20 bases between them. Germline CDR1 and CDR2: SEHNR and FQNEAQ (reference sequence). CDR3 in amino acids: CASSLVGVGVMGTGELFF. The CDR3 region has the DNA TGTGCCAGCAGCTTAGTCGGTGTGGGAGTGATGGGAACCGGGGAGCTGTTTTTT. Full variable domain (outside the CDR3, taken from reference TRBV7-9 and TRBJ2-2): DTGVSQNPRHKITKRGQNVTFRCDPISEHNRLYWYRQTLGQGPEFLTYFQNEAQLEKSRLLSDRFSAERPKGSFSTLEIQRTEQGDSAMYLCASSLVGVGVMGTGELFFGEGSRLTVL.

This clone has just one count. This chain uses TRBV11-1 with TRBJ2-5; 8 bases map to TRBD1. The ends lost 0 bases at V and 4 bases at J; junction bases unmatched: 4. CDR1 is SGHAT and CDR2 is FQDESV in the germline V gene (reference sequence). CDR3 length: 15 amino acids. CDR3 DNA sequence: TGTGCCAGCAGCTTAGCCCGGGACAGGAGAGAGACCCAGTACTTC. Residues: CASSLARDRRETQYF.

The chain joins TRBV7-9 to TRBJ1-1; 7 bases line up with TRBD1. V trimming: 5 bases; J trimming: 10 bases; junction bases outside the gene matches: 10. This CDR3 comprises 13 residues. CDR1 is SEHNR and CDR2 is FQNEAQ in the germline V gene (reference sequence). The CDR3 sequence is CASSTRQGPSAFF. CDR3 coding DNA: TGTGCCAGCAGCACCCGACAGGGTCCCTCAGCTTTCTTT.

As DNA, the CDR3 is TGTGCCAGCAGAGTTCCCCGGACCTATGAGCAGTTCTTC. Amino acids: CASRVPRTYEQFF. J is TRBJ2-1 and V is TRBV28; D uncertain. The CDR3 has 13 amino acids. Germline V CDR1 and CDR2: MDHEN, SYDVKM. Trimming stripped 6 bases from V and 8 bases from J, with 14 bases between.

CDR3 coding DNA: TGTGCCGGGGATTCACCCCTCCACTTT. Residues: CAGDSPLHF. This chain links TRBV30 with TRBJ1-6; no reliable D call. The CDR3 has 9 amino acids. V was pared by 8 bases and J by 8 bases, with 4 bases between. Germline V lookup: CDR1 GTSNPN, CDR2 SVGIG (reference sequence). Looking up the rest from reference TRBV30 and TRBJ1-6 gives the full variable domain: SQTIHQWPATLVQPVGSPLSLECTVEGTSNPNLYWYRQAAGRGLQLLFYSVGIGQISSEVPQNLSASRPQDRQFILSSKKLLLSDSGFYLCAGDSPLHFGNGTRLTVT.

The chain recombines TRBV7-9 with TRBJ2-1, with TRBD2 matching over 8 bases. The length of the CDR3 is 15 residues. Germline CDR1 reads SEHNR; CDR2 reads FQNEAQ (reference sequence). The V gene end was trimmed by 5 bases and the J gene end by 4 bases; junction bases not matched to a gene: 7. CDR3 sequence reads: CASSLHSGTYNEQFF. Written as DNA, the CDR3 is TGTGCCAGCAGCCTACATAGCGGGACGTACAATGAGCAGTTCTTC.

CDR3 nucleotides: TGCAGCGTTGAAGATGGGGGTGACCAGGGGACAACTAATGAAAAACTGTTTTTT. Amino acids: CSVEDGGDQGTTNEKLFF. The J gene is TRBJ1-4, the V gene TRBV29-1; weak D call: TRBD1 (6 bases). Germline V lookup: CDR1 SQVTM, CDR2 ANQGSEA. The CDR3 has 18 amino acids. The ends were cut back, 0 bases at V and 0 bases at J, with 17 bases in the middle. Complete variable domain (other parts from reference TRBV29-1 and TRBJ1-4): SAVISQKPSRDICQRGTSLTIQCQVDSQVTMMFWYRQQPGQSLTLIATANQGSEATYESGFVIDKFPISRPNLTFSTLTVSNMSPEDSSIYLCSVEDGGDQGTTNEKLFFGSGTQLSVL.

The CDR3 DNA sequence: TGCGCCAGCAGCCAAGCCCCTGGGGAGGGCCATAACTATGGCTACACCTTC. Translating gives CASSQAPGEGHNYGYTF. This chain links TRBV4-1 with TRBJ1-2; D ambiguous. Per germline, CDR1 MGHRA and CDR2 YSYEKL. This CDR3 is built from 17 residues. Trimming took off 1 base at V and 1 base at J, with 16 bases between the two ends.

CDR3 in amino acids: CASSYLRDYDTEAFF. CDR3 bases: TGTGCCAGCAGTTACCTTAGGGATTATGACACTGAAGCTTTCTTT. The gene calls are TRBV6-5 and TRBJ1-1; unclear D gene. The CDR3 runs 15 residues. With 2 bases removed from V and 3 bases from J, the gap between germline ends came to 13 bases. Germline CDR1 MNHEY, CDR2 SVGAGI.

The rearrangement links TRBV5-5 to TRBJ1-3; D is perhaps TRBD1 (5 bases). There are 15 residues in the CDR3. Germline CDR1 is SGHKS and CDR2 is YYEKEE (reference sequence). V was cut by 4 bases and J by 0 bases, with 11 bases left in between. CDR3 DNA sequence: TGTGCCAGCAGCGTCGACAGTAGCTCTGGAAACACCATATATTTT. Translation: CASSVDSSSGNTIYF.

V gene TRBV27 combines with J gene TRBJ2-5; D is perhaps TRBD2 (7 bases). V lost 4 bases to trimming and J lost 5 bases, with 14 bases between them. Germline V gene sequence: CDR1 MNHEY, CDR2 SMNVEV (reference sequence). The CDR3 loop spans 14 amino acids. The CDR3 region has the DNA TGTGCCAGCAGTTCCCCAGGGGAGGGGGAGACCCAGTACTTC. Encoded protein: CASSSPGEGETQYF.

The chain recombines TRBV27 with TRBJ1-2; D ambiguous. V dropped 3 bases and J dropped 4 bases, with 12 bases sitting between them. Per the germline V gene, CDR1 is MNHEY and CDR2 is SMNVEV (reference sequence). The CDR3 extends over 14 amino acids. The CDR3 sequence: CASSFVGRGYGYTF. The CDR3 nucleotides read TGTGCCAGCAGTTTCGTAGGGCGAGGCTATGGCTACACCTTC.

This rearrangement joins TRBV15 to TRBJ2-3, with 8 bases fitting TRBD2. The CDR3 runs 16 residues. With 5 bases clipped from V and 1 base from J, the junction kept 8 bases outside the gene matches. Germline V gene data show CDR1 as LNHNV and CDR2 as YYDKDF (reference sequence). In DNA form, the CDR3 reads TGTGCCACCAGCTTAACTAGTAGCGGGGGCACAGATACGCAGTATTTT. This sequence encodes CATSLTSSGGTDTQYF.

This clone was seen a few times. The chain recombines TRBV2 with TRBJ2-1; TRBD1 agrees at 8 bases. Trimming cost V 8 bases and J 15 bases; bases outside gene matches: 9. The germline gives CDR1 SNHLY, CDR2 FYNNEI. The CDR3 totals 11 residues. This CDR3 is CASGEAGGLFF. CDR3 coding DNA: TGTGCCAGCGGGGAAGCAGGGGGCCTGTTCTTC.

J is TRBJ2-2 and V is TRBV9, with TRBD1 matching 9 bases. There are 15 residues in the CDR3. After removal of 6 bases from V and 0 bases from J, the junction contained 3 bases not matched to a gene. CDR1 and CDR2 from the germline V gene are SGDLS and YYNGEE. DNA of the CDR3: TGTGCCAGCACTACAGGGGGCTCGAACACCGGGGAGCTGTTTTTT. This gives the protein CASTTGGSNTGELFF.

This rearrangement joins TRBV28 to TRBJ2-3; D uncertain. Germline V gives CDR1 MDHEN, CDR2 SYDVKM. V lost 6 bases, J lost 2 bases, and 18 bases lay in between. This CDR3 contains 16 residues. This chain's CDR3 is CASSFRAGDYTDTQYF. In DNA, the CDR3 is TGTGCCAGCAGCTTTAGGGCCGGAGATTACACAGATACGCAGTATTTT. Combining the CDR3 with reference TRBV28 and TRBJ2-3 gives the whole variable domain DVKVTQSSRYLVKRTGEKVFLECVQDMDHENMFWYRQDPGLGLRLIYFSYDVKMKEKGDIPEGYSVSREKKERFSLILESASTNQTSMYLCASSFRAGDYTDTQYFGPGTRLTVL.

The chain couples TRBV28 to TRBJ1-4; 8 nucleotides line up with TRBD1. The CDR3 has 14 amino acids. J gave up 8 bases and V 8 bases, and 10 bases lay outside the gene matches. Germline V gives CDR1 MDHEN, CDR2 SYDVKM. The DNA for the CDR3 is TGTGCCAGCGCCACCGGGACAGGACCCGAAAAACTGTTTTTT. Its protein is CASATGTGPEKLFF.

The chain joins TRBV28 to TRBJ2-1; possibly TRBD1 for D (6 bases). The CDR3 is 13 amino acids. Germline CDR1 reads MDHEN; CDR2 reads SYDVKM. V lost 8 bases and J lost 3, with 11 bases in between. The CDR3 spells CASGTPSYNEQFF. The CDR3 nucleotides read TGTGCCAGCGGGACACCTAGCTACAATGAGCAGTTCTTC.

The rearrangement joins TRBV12-5 to TRBJ2-2; no clear D. Between the trimmed V and J ends, which lost 8 bases and 6 bases, there was a span of 7 bases. Germline CDR1 reads LGHNT; CDR2 reads FRNRAP. The CDR3 has 11 residues. DNA for the CDR3: TGTGCTAGTTGGGGTTCCGGGGAGCTGTTTTTT. Its translation is CASWGSGELFF.

This chain joins TRBV7-6 and TRBJ2-7, with TRBD2 identical over 9 bases. After removal of 1 base from V and 3 bases from J, the junction contained 4 bases not matched to a gene. The germline gives CDR1 SGHVS, CDR2 FNYEAQ. The CDR3 loop spans 15 amino acids. CDR3 bases: TGTGCCAGCAGCTTAGGGCGGGAGGGCCTCTACGAGCAGTACTTC. This translates into CASSLGREGLYEQYF.

A few counts support this clone. The sample contains more than one DNA sequence encoding this CDR3. This chain joins TRBV4-1 and TRBJ1-1; D is ambiguous. The ends were cut back, 1 base at V and 1 base at J, with 7 bases in the middle. Germline loops: CDR1 MGHRA, CDR2 YSYEKL. CDR3 length: 14 residues. CDR3 sequence reads: CASSQARGNTEAFF. CDR3 DNA: TGCGCCAGCAGCCAAGCCCGGGGGAACACTGAAGCTTTCTTT.